This T cell receptor beta chain was observed in a study of blood T cell repertoires in COVID-19. Across the whole study: T cells, B-cell-depleted T cells, or PBMCs supplied cDNA or gDNA.

TCRdb's copy holds only in-frame clones and misses some; the assay was immunoSEQ multiplex PCR. Of some 230,000 clones in the sample, approximately 84% were seen once. The V gene's germline CDR1 is SNHLY and CDR2 FYNNEI. Trimming shortened V by 8 bases and J by 5 bases, and 21 bases separated the two germline ends. The CDR3 extends over 15 amino acids. The TCR comes from a woman aged 25 to 39 who had recovered from COVID-19. This chain uses TRBV2 with TRBJ2-5; the D gene is possibly TRBD2 (7 bases). The sequenced material came from peripheral blood. CDR3 DNA sequence: TGTGCCAGCGGGGGGGCGACAGCGATCGGTGAGACCCAGTACTTC. Its translation is CASGGATAIGETQYF.